What follows are 27 T cell receptor beta chains derived from one specimen sequenced in a study of T cells in women clearing cervical HPV infection. Profiling relied on immunoSEQ multiplex PCR, and the TCRdb table lists in-frame clones only, not all of them. This sample carries about 29,000 clones, with 2.5% to 3.5% going to the ten biggest clones. Sequenced input: blood buffy coat. Receptor source: a woman between 18 and 70 years old with a cervical HPV16 infection that either progressed to CIN3+ or cleared (not recorded which).

In regard to this clone: The read stops 3 residues short of the end of the CDR3; the missing end is completed from the germline J gene. The genes are TRBV20-1 and TRBJ1-4; D might be TRBD1 (5 bases). V was shortened by 5 bases and J by 4 bases, with 11 bases between the two germline ends. Germline V CDR1 and CDR2: DFQATT, SNEGSKA (reference sequence). The CDR3 length is 13 residues. The covered CDR3 bases are TGCAGTGCTGGCGGGGGACTTAATGAAAAA. Residues: CSAGGGLNEK. The entire CDR3 protein reads CSAGGGLNEKLFF.

As for this clone: The read halts 3 residues ahead of the CDR3 end, with the missing end drawn from the germline J gene. The chain recombines TRBV10-1 with TRBJ2-7; D uncertain. This CDR3 is built from 14 residues. Germline loops: CDR1 WNHNN, CDR2 SYGVQD (reference sequence). The V gene lost 2 bases and the J gene lost 1 base, with 9 bases spanning the gap. This chain's CDR3 is CASSEDDCSYEQYF. The DNA read from the CDR3 is TGCGCCAGCAGTGAGGACGACTGTTCCTACGAG.

With regard to this clone: The read gets to within 3 residues of the CDR3 end, and the germline J gene fills in the rest. The chain recombines TRBV7-9 with TRBJ1-1; no reliable D call. The V end was cut by 5 bases, the J end by 3 bases, with 10 bases between. CDR1 and CDR2 (germline): SEHNR, FQNEAQ (reference sequence). This CDR3 is 13 amino acids long. Incomplete CDR3 DNA: TGTGCCAGCAGCCAAGGGCGGGACACTGAA. Amino acids: CASSQGRDTE. From start to end, the CDR3 is CASSQGRDTEAFF.

About this clone: The read terminates 3 residues ahead of where the CDR3 ends, so the germline J gene completes it. The chain recombines TRBV29-1 with TRBJ1-1; possibly TRBD1 for D (5 bases). Germline V gene lookup returns CDR1 SQVTM and CDR2 ANQGSEA. V dropped 0 bases and J dropped 7 bases, with 9 bases sitting between them. This CDR3 has 12 amino acids. The DNA read from the CDR3 is TGCAGCGTTGAAGATCTGGGGCTTGAA. It codes for CSVEDLGLE. The CDR3, in full, reads CSVEDLGLEAFF. The full variable domain, its missing parts supplied by reference TRBV29-1 and TRBJ1-1, is SAVISQKPSRDICQRGTSLTIQCQVDSQVTMMFWYRQQPGQSLTLIATANQGSEATYESGFVIDKFPISRPNLTFSTLTVSNMSPEDSSIYLCSVEDLGLEAFFGQGTRLTVV.

In the case of this clone: The read comes to an end 3 residues before the CDR3 does, leaving the germline J gene to fill in the end. This chain joins TRBV18 and TRBJ1-2; TRBD1 matches 7 bases. This CDR3 spans 14 amino acids. With V trimmed by 3 bases and J by 4 bases, 5 bases remained unmatched. Per the germline V gene, CDR1 is KGHSH and CDR2 is LQKENI. Here the CDR3 reads CASSPPGTAYGYTF. The sequenced part of the CDR3 DNA is TGTGCCAGCTCACCGCCCGGGACAGCCTATGGC. Full variable domain (remainder filled in from reference TRBV18 and TRBJ1-2): NAGVMQNPRHLVRRRGQEARLRCSPMKGHSHVYWYRQLPEEGLKFMVYLQKENIIDESGMPKERFSAEFPKEGPSILRIQQVVRGDSAAYFCASSPPGTAYGYTFGSGTRLTVV.

A remark on this clone: The read stops 3 residues short of the end of the CDR3; the missing end is completed from the germline J gene. V is TRBV12-3 or TRBV12-4 and J is TRBJ1-3; tentative D call: TRBD1 (5 bases). CDR3 length equals 15 residues. Trimming cost V 6 bases and J 0 bases, with 12 bases left between them. The CDR3: CASSLLGGSGNTIYF. The sequenced part of the CDR3 DNA is TGTGCCAGCAGCCTTCTCGGGGGCTCTGGAAACACC.

Remarks on this clone: Sequencing ends 3 residues short of the CDR3 end; the germline J gene provides the rest. This rearrangement joins TRBV5-6 to TRBJ1-2; TRBD1 might be the D (6 bases). The CDR3 contains 14 residues. Germline V gene data show CDR1 as SGHDT and CDR2 as YYEEEE. This chain's CDR3 is CASSFGAGAGGYTF. CDR3 DNA (partial): TGTGCCAGCAGCTTTGGAGCAGGGGCAGGGGGC. Variable domain in full (rest from reference TRBV5-6 and TRBJ1-2): DAGVTQSPTHLIKTRGQQVTLRCSPKSGHDTVSWYQQALGQGPQFIFQYYEEEERQRGNFPDRFSGHQFPNYSSELNVNALLLGDSALYLCASSFGAGAGGYTFGSGTRLTVV.

On this clone: Read coverage stops 3 residues before the CDR3 terminus; the germline J gene supplies the remainder. The rearrangement joins TRBV13 to TRBJ2-3; 9 positions match TRBD1. The CDR3 is 18 amino acids. V was clipped by 4 bases and J by 2 bases; unmatched bases: 13. Germline V gene lookup returns CDR1 PRHDT and CDR2 FYEKMQ (reference sequence). The CDR3 protein is CASSSRARDRVFTDTQYF. The sequenced CDR3 bases are TGTGCCAGCAGCTCGAGGGCGCGGGACAGGGTGTTCACAGATACG. The variable domain in full, completed from reference TRBV13 and TRBJ2-3, reads AAGVIQSPRHLIKEKRETATLKCYPIPRHDTVYWYQQGPGQDPQFLISFYEKMQSDKGSIPDRFSAQQFSDYHSELNMSSLELGDSALYFCASSSRARDRVFTDTQYFGPGTRLTVL.

A note on this clone: The read halts 3 residues ahead of the CDR3 end, with the missing end drawn from the germline J gene. The chain employs TRBV2 and TRBJ2-6; TRBD2 aligns across 11 bases. The trim removed 5 bases at V and 3 bases at J, leaving 6 bases unmatched. The CDR3 consists of 17 residues. Looked up from germline, CDR1 is SNHLY and CDR2 is FYNNEI. The CDR3 DNA, read in part, is TGTGCCAGCAGTCCGCTAGCGGGGGGTTATGGGGCCAACGTC. Protein sequence: CASSPLAGGYGANV. The CDR3 reads in full as CASSPLAGGYGANVLTF.

A note on this clone: The read halts 3 residues ahead of the CDR3 end, with the missing end drawn from the germline J gene. V usage is TRBV6-7 and J usage is TRBJ2-7; TRBD1 matches 9 bases. TRBV6-7 carries the ORF label, with uncertain function. This CDR3 comprises 14 residues. With V trimmed by 4 bases and J by 1 base, 2 bases remained unmatched. The sequenced CDR3 bases are TGTGCCAGCAGTTCGACAGGGGGGTCCTACGAG. It encodes CASSSTGGSYE. Given in full, the CDR3 is CASSSTGGSYEQYF.

The covered CDR3 bases are TGTGCCAGCAGCTTCCCGGACAGGGCTTACAATGAG. Protein: CASSFPDRAYNE. The CDR3 in full is CASSFPDRAYNEQFF. J is TRBJ2-1 and V is TRBV7-9, with 8 nucleotides matching TRBD1. The read finishes 3 residues shy of the CDR3 end, and the germline J gene is used to complete it. The junction had 5 bases not matched to a gene; V was cut back by 3 bases and J by 4 bases. The length of the CDR3 is 15 residues. Germline V gene lookup returns CDR1 SEHNR and CDR2 FQNEAQ (reference sequence). Based on the CDR3 plus reference TRBV7-9 and TRBJ2-1, the full variable domain is DTGVSQNPRHKITKRGQNVTFRCDPISEHNRLYWYRQTLGQGPEFLTYFQNEAQLEKSRLLSDRFSAERPKGSFSTLEIQRTEQGDSAMYLCASSFPDRAYNEQFFGPGTRLTVL.

As regards this clone: The read finishes 3 residues shy of the CDR3 end, and the germline J gene is used to complete it. This chain uses TRBV11-2 with TRBJ2-6; no clear D. This CDR3 has 15 residues. Germline CDR1 is SGHAT and CDR2 is FQNNGV. V was clipped by 5 bases and J by 0 bases, with 8 bases between them. Incomplete CDR3 DNA: TGTGCCAGCAGCCCACACCTCTCTGGGGCCAACGTC. Translating gives CASSPHLSGANV. From start to end, the CDR3 is CASSPHLSGANVLTF.

A note on this clone: The read gets to within 3 residues of the CDR3 end, and the germline J gene fills in the rest. Different DNA sequences within this sample yield the same CDR3. The chain uses TRBV20-1 and TRBJ2-2; no firm D call. Germline V lookup: CDR1 DFQATT, CDR2 SNEGSKA (reference sequence). This CDR3 has 13 amino acids. V was trimmed by 5 bases and J by 2 bases, leaving 9 bases between them. CDR3 residues: CSARLFNTGELFF. The covered CDR3 bases are TGCAGTGCTCGACTTTTCAACACCGGGGAG.

On this clone itself: The read halts 3 residues ahead of the CDR3 end, with the missing end drawn from the germline J gene. This sequence joins TRBV30 and TRBJ2-2, with 7 bases fitting TRBD2. CDR3 size: 13 residues. V trimming: 8 bases; J trimming: 2 bases; junction bases outside the gene matches: 5. Per the germline V gene, CDR1 is GTSNPN and CDR2 is SVGIG (reference sequence). CDR3 sequence reads: CARRLANTGELFF. CDR3 DNA (partial): TGTGCCCGTAGACTAGCTAACACCGGGGAG.

Concerning this clone itself: The read falls 3 residues short of the CDR3 end, and the missing part is taken from the germline J gene. The chain combines TRBV2 with TRBJ1-4; TRBD1 might be the D (5 bases). The V gene lost 6 bases and the J gene lost 10 bases, with 12 bases spanning the gap. The CDR3 runs to 12 residues. Germline CDR1 reads SNHLY; CDR2 reads FYNNEI. The covered CDR3 bases are TGTGCCAGCAGGCGGGACTTTTTAAAA. This encodes CASRRDFLK. Given in full, the CDR3 is CASRRDFLKLFF.

Of note for this clone: The sequenced fragment ends 3 residues before the CDR3 boundary, so the rest is inferred from the germline J gene. V and J are TRBV19 and TRBJ2-1; D is possibly TRBD1 (5 bases). The V and J ends lost 5 bases and 6 bases respectively, with 14 bases between them. CDR1 LNHDA and CDR2 SQIVND come from the germline V gene (reference sequence). The CDR3 consists of 14 residues. The CDR3 is CASSEIQGINEQFF. The CDR3 DNA, read in part, is TGTGCCAGTAGTGAAATTCAGGGAATCAATGAG.

As to this clone: The read ends 3 residues before the CDR3 terminus; that terminus is restored from the germline J gene. This chain links TRBV5-1 with TRBJ2-5, with D possibly matching TRBD2 (6 bases). Germline-derived CDR1 and CDR2 are SGHRS and YFSETQ. The CDR3 is 14 residues long. V was trimmed by 4 bases and J by 2 bases, leaving 12 bases between them. The part of the CDR3 DNA that was read is TGCGCCAGCAGCCCCGGGGACTTACAAGAGACC. Protein product: CASSPGDLQET. The full CDR3 sequence reads CASSPGDLQETQYF.

Considering frequency, this clone is medium-sized. CDR3 sequence reads: CASSDSGTGSYNEQFF. The sequenced CDR3 bases are TGTGCCAGCAGTGACTCGGGGACAGGGTCCTACAATGAG. The chain employs TRBV6-4 and TRBJ2-1; TRBD1 matches at 9 bases. The read ends 3 residues early relative to the CDR3; the germline J gene fills the gap. The CDR3 is 16 amino acids. Germline V gene lookup returns CDR1 MRHNA and CDR2 SNTAGT. J gave up 1 base and V 0 bases, and 1 base lay outside the gene matches.

A remark on this clone: The CDR3 extends 3 residues past the end of the read, so its final part is completed from the germline J gene. The chain uses TRBV10-3 and TRBJ2-1, with 9 bases lining up with TRBD1. This CDR3 has 15 residues. Germline trimming cut 5 bases from V and 9 bases from J; bases unmatched to any gene: 11. Germline CDR1 reads ENHRY; CDR2 reads SYGVKD. The part of the CDR3 DNA that was read is TGTGCCATCAGTTCTCCGGGACAGGGCGTCACTGAG. Its protein product is CAISSPGQGVTE. The whole CDR3 protein reads CAISSPGQGVTEQFF.

Notes on this clone: Read coverage stops 3 residues before the CDR3 terminus; the germline J gene supplies the remainder. The J gene is TRBJ2-7, the V gene TRBV7-2; 8 bases are shared with TRBD2. The V segment lost 5 bases and the J segment 2 bases; nucleotides outside the gene matches: 8. From germline, CDR1 is SGHTA and CDR2 FQGNSA. The CDR3 totals 15 residues. The sequenced part of the CDR3 DNA is TGTGCCAGCAGCCAAGTAGCGGGGCAACCCTACGAG. Translating gives CASSQVAGQPYE. The complete CDR3 reads CASSQVAGQPYEQYF. Full variable domain (remainder filled in from reference TRBV7-2 and TRBJ2-7): GAGVSQSPSNKVTEKGKDVELRCDPISGHTALYWYRQSLGQGLEFLIYFQGNSAPDKSGLPSDRFSAERTGGSVSTLTIQRTQQEDSAVYLCASSQVAGQPYEQYFGPGTRLTVT.

Details on this clone: The read ends 3 residues shy of where the CDR3 ends; the end is completed using the germline J gene. This chain uses TRBV19 with TRBJ2-1; tentative D call: TRBD2 (6 bases). With 3 bases removed from V and 5 bases from J, the gap between germline ends came to 14 bases. CDR1 and CDR2 from the germline V gene are LNHDA and SQIVND (reference sequence). This CDR3 is 15 amino acids long. CDR3 sequence: CASSMYAGGNNEQFF. Incomplete CDR3 DNA: TGTGCCAGTAGTATGTATGCGGGCGGGAACAATGAG.

A word on this clone: The read falls 3 residues short of the CDR3 end, and the missing part is taken from the germline J gene. This chain links TRBV20-1 with TRBJ2-1; TRBD1 might be the D (5 bases). The CDR3 loop spans 14 amino acids. Trimming removed 0 bases at V and 6 bases at J, with 12 bases between. CDR1 is DFQATT and CDR2 is SNEGSKA in the germline V gene (reference sequence). The covered CDR3 bases are TGCAGTGCTAGAGATGGGCGGACACTCAATGAG. Translating it yields CSARDGRTLNE. The full CDR3 sequence reads CSARDGRTLNEQFF.

The CDR3 reads CASSAGTGGDALGEAFF. The CDR3 bases that were read are TGCGCCAGCAGTGCAGGGACAGGGGGCGATGCGCTCGGTGAA. The rearrangement links TRBV10-2 to TRBJ1-1, with TRBD1 identical over 12 bases. The CDR3 goes on 3 residues after the read ends, and that part is filled in from the germline J gene. The CDR3 extends over 17 amino acids. V dropped 4 bases and J dropped 7; count of bases not matched to a gene: 13. Germline V gene data show CDR1 as WSHSY and CDR2 as SAAADI.

About this clone itself: The read terminates 3 residues ahead of where the CDR3 ends, so the germline J gene completes it. The chain couples TRBV19 to TRBJ1-6; no firm D call. This CDR3 spans 13 amino acids. Trimming pared 1 base from V and 8 bases from J, leaving 6 bases between. The germline gives CDR1 LNHDA, CDR2 SQIVND (reference sequence). The part of the CDR3 DNA that was read is TGTGCCAGTAGTATAGGCGGGGATTCACCC. It codes for CASSIGGDSP. The complete CDR3 sequence is CASSIGGDSPLHF.

With regard to this clone: The DNA ends 3 residues before the CDR3 does, and the rest of the CDR3 is filled in from the germline J gene. This sequence joins TRBV11-2 and TRBJ2-5, with no clear D. The V gene lost 2 bases and the J gene lost 1 base, with 8 bases spanning the gap. CDR1 and CDR2 (germline): SGHAT, FQNNGV. This CDR3 comprises 14 residues. CDR3 region: CASSLMTSQETQYF. The CDR3 DNA, read in part, is TGTGCCAGCAGCTTAATGACTTCCCAAGAGACC.

As concerns this clone: The read ends 3 residues before the CDR3 terminus; that terminus is restored from the germline J gene. The rearrangement joins TRBV29-1 to TRBJ2-6, with D uncertain. The V end was cut by 7 bases, the J end by 0 bases, with 7 bases between. CDR3 length equals 13 residues. The V gene's germline CDR1 is SQVTM and CDR2 ANQGSEA. The sequenced part of the CDR3 DNA is TGCAGCGCTAGGTTCTCTGGGGCCAACGTC. Protein: CSARFSGANV. The full CDR3 is CSARFSGANVLTF.

CDR3 loop: CASSFHYEQYF. Partial CDR3 DNA: TGTGCCAGCAGCTTCCATTACGAG. The chain carries TRBV11-2 and TRBJ2-7; unclear D gene. The CDR3 end lies 3 residues beyond the end of the read and is filled in from the germline J gene. CDR1 SGHAT and CDR2 FQNNGV come from the germline V gene. CDR3 length equals 11 residues. V lost 3 bases and J 4 bases, leaving 4 bases between the germline ends.